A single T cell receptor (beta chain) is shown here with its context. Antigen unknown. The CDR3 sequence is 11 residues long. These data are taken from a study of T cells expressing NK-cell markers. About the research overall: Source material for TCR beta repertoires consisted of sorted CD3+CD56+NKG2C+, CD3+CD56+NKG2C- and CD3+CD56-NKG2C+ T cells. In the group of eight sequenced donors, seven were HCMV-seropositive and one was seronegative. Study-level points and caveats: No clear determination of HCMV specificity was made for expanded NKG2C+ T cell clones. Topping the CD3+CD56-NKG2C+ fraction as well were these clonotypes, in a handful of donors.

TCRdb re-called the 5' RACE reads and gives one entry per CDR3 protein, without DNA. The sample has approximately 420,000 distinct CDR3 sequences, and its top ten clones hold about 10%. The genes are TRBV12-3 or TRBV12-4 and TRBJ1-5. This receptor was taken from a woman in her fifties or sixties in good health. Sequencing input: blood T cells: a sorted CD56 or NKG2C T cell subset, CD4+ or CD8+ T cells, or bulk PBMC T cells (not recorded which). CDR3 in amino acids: CASGSKGSQHF.